A selection of T cell receptor beta chains follows, all from one sample in a study of regulatory T cells in long-lasting Graves disease. TCRdb redid the calling of the multiplex PCR reads with MiXCR, one entry per CDR3 protein. Of roughly 560,000 distinct CDR3 sequences in the sample, roughly 15% were seen once. This sample also appeared in a second study, on T cells in Graves' hyperthyroidism and ophthalmopathy.

The sequencing used peripheral blood mononuclear cells (PBMCs), collected at new diagnosis, from a patient treated with antithyroid drugs. These receptors were taken from a woman aged 35-60 years with Graves disease. CDR3s include the opening cysteine and the closing phenylalanine or tryptophan. D genes are given only for firm matches. Clone size is stated in some rows and not others, as once, few, many or a class when expanded.

J | size | D | V | DNA | CDR3
TRBJ1-1 | few | . | TRBV5-5 | TGTGCCAGCAGCTTGTTGGCCGGATTGAACACTGAAGCTTTCTTT | CASSLLAGLNTEAFF
TRBJ2-4 | many | . | TRBV12-3/TRBV12-4 | TGTGCCAGCAGTCGGGGTGAGGAACTCCTAGCCAAAAACATTCAGTACTTC | CASSRGEELLAKNIQYF
TRBJ1-1 | few | . | TRBV29-1 | TGCAGCGTTGTACAGCAGATGAACACTGAAGCTTTCTTT | CSVVQQMNTEAFF
TRBJ1-5 | . | . | TRBV19 | TGTGCCAGTAGTACGCAATATAGCAATCAGCCCCAGCATTTT | CASSTQYSNQPQHF
TRBJ2-7 | . | . | TRBV7-9 | TGTGCCAGCAGCTTAGGGGTACTCGGCGGGGAGTGGAACGAGCAGTACTTC | CASSLGVLGGEWNEQYF
TRBJ2-5 | . | . | TRBV10-2 | TGCGCCAGCAGTGAGATAGCCCAAGAGACCCAGTACTTC | CASSEIAQETQYF
TRBJ2-7 | . | . | TRBV30 | TGTGCCTGGAGGCATCGGGGCTCGTACTACGAGCAGTACTTC | CAWRHRGSYYEQYF
TRBJ1-6 | few | . | TRBV3-1 | TGTGCCAGCAGCCAAGCAGGGATTAATTCACCCCTCCACTTT | CASSQAGINSPLHF
TRBJ2-5 | . | . | TRBV12-3/TRBV12-4 | TGTGCCAGCAGTTTAGGGGGGGGGCCTTTGGAGACCCAGTACTTC | CASSLGGGPLETQYF
TRBJ1-2 | many | . | TRBV6-1 | TGTGCCAGCAGTCCGCCGACAGGAATCTATGGCTACACCTTC | CASSPPTGIYGYTF
TRBJ1-1 | many | . | TRBV30 | TGTGCCTGGAGTTTGGCAGCGAACACTGAAGCTTTCTTT | CAWSLAANTEAFF
TRBJ1-2 | many | . | TRBV3-1 | TGTGCCAGCAGCCAAGATCAAACAGCTTTCATCTATGGCTACACCTTC | CASSQDQTAFIYGYTF
TRBJ2-3 | few | TRBD1 | TRBV5-1 | TGCGCCAGCAAGGGGACAGACACAGATACGCAGTATTTT | CASKGTDTDTQYF
TRBJ1-4 | many | . | TRBV7-6 | TGTGCCAGCAGCCACATCCATCCTAATGAAAAACTGTTTTTT | CASSHIHPNEKLFF
TRBJ2-7 | many | . | TRBV7-8 | TGTGCCAGCAGCTTATGGGGGAGGACTGGGCAATACGAGCAGTACTTC | CASSLWGRTGQYEQYF
TRBJ1-1 | many | . | TRBV6-1 | TGTGCCAGCAGCGGGAGGGGGGGGCGGTCTACTGAAGCTTTCTTT | CASSGRGGRSTEAFF
TRBJ1-2 | many | . | TRBV28 | TGTGCCAGCAGTTTCGTCAGCAGCTATGGCTACACCTTC | CASSFVSSYGYTF
TRBJ1-2 | . | . | TRBV6-1 | TGTGCCAGCAGCCGCCCCTTGGACGGCTATGGCTACACCTTC | CASSRPLDGYGYTF
TRBJ1-4 | . | . | TRBV30 | TGTGCCTGGAGTCCCGCGGGAGAAAAACTGTTTTTT | CAWSPAGEKLFF
TRBJ1-4 | . | . | TRBV4-1 | TGCGCCAGCGGACCGGGGAGGCCCGGTAATAATGAAAAACTGTTTTTT | CASGPGRPGNNEKLFF
TRBJ2-1 | many | TRBD2 | TRBV18 | TGTGCCAGCTCACCCAGGGAGCGGGGGAGCTCCTACAATGAGCAGTTCTTC | CASSPRERGSSYNEQFF
TRBJ1-1 | . | . | TRBV29-1 | TGCAGCGTTGAAGATAAGGCGGCAGGAGCTTTCTTT | CSVEDKAAGAFF
TRBJ2-1 | many | TRBD1 | TRBV6-1 | TGTGCCAGGGCCCGGACAGGGTCGGATGAGCAGTTCTTC | CARARTGSDEQFF
TRBJ2-7 | many | . | TRBV12-3/TRBV12-4 | TGTGCCAGCAGCTCTGGTTGGGAGCAGTACTTC | CASSSGWEQYF
TRBJ1-2 | many | . | TRBV28 | TGTGCCAGCAGTGGAGGGGTTACGGACTATGGCTACACCTTC | CASSGGVTDYGYTF
TRBJ1-6 | . | TRBD1 | TRBV6-2/TRBV6-3 | TGTGCCAGCAGTTCCGACAGGGATCATAATTCACCCCTCCACTTT | CASSSDRDHNSPLHF
TRBJ2-2 | many | TRBD1 | TRBV3-1 | TGTGCCAGCAGCACAAGTGACAGGGTCCACACCGGGGAGCTGTTTTTT | CASSTSDRVHTGELFF
TRBJ1-3 | . | TRBD1 | TRBV10-3 | TGTGCCATCAGGGAGACAGGGCACCCTGGAAACACCATATATTTT | CAIRETGHPGNTIYF
TRBJ2-4 | . | . | TRBV6-2/TRBV6-3 | TGTGCCAGCAGTGAGAGTCCCGACGGGAAAAACATTCAGTACTTC | CASSESPDGKNIQYF
TRBJ1-6 | . | . | TRBV5-6 | TGTGCCAGCAGCGGTGGGGGCCCGCCTCACTTT | CASSGGGPPHF
TRBJ2-5 | many | TRBD2 | TRBV27 | TGTGCCAGCAGTTTAAGTAGCGGGGGGGAAGAGACCCAGTACTTC | CASSLSSGGEETQYF
TRBJ1-2 | many | . | TRBV28 | TGTGCCAGCAGTTTATCCGGGTACTATTATGGCTACACCTTC | CASSLSGYYYGYTF
TRBJ2-5 | . | . | TRBV28 | TGTGCCAGCCGCTATGGGGAGGAGACCCAGTACTTC | CASRYGEETQYF
TRBJ2-3 | many | TRBD2 | TRBV20-1 | TGCAGTGCTAGGCCACCTCTGAGCGGGGGCGATAGCACAGATACGCAGTATTTT | CSARPPLSGGDSTDTQYF
TRBJ2-7 | many | . | TRBV28 | TGTGCCAGCAGTTGGCCCCCTGCCTACGAGCAGTACTTC | CASSWPPAYEQYF
TRBJ2-5 | many | . | TRBV18 | TGTGCCAGCTCGAAAGCAGGGAGGGAGACCCAGTACTTC | CASSKAGRETQYF
TRBJ2-5 | many | . | TRBV7-9 | TGTGCCAGCAGCGCGCGTGTGGCGGGGATACGGCATCAAGAGACCCAGTACTTC | CASSARVAGIRHQETQYF
TRBJ2-5 | many | . | TRBV2 | TGTGCCAGGTTTGAGAGGGAGACCCAGTACTTC | CARFERETQYF
TRBJ1-5 | few | . | TRBV2 | TGTGCCAGCAGAGGGCGTAGCAATCAGCCCCAGCATTTT | CASRGRSNQPQHF
TRBJ2-5 | many | TRBD2 | TRBV2 | TGTGCCACCACTAGCGGGGGGGCCGGGGAGACCCAGTACTTC | CATTSGGAGETQYF
TRBJ1-6 | many | . | TRBV7-2 | TGTGCCAGCAGCCTTGGGAGTAATTCACCCCTCCACTTT | CASSLGSNSPLHF
TRBJ1-2 | many | . | TRBV2 | TGTGCCAGCAGTGTGGGATACTATGGCTACACCTTC | CASSVGYYGYTF
TRBJ1-2 | . | . | TRBV5-4 | TGTGCCAGCAGCTTTTTATTGGGGACCTATGGCTGCACCTTC | CASSFLLGTYGCTF
TRBJ2-5 | many | . | TRBV7-9 | TGTGCCAGCAGCCCCCATCCTGCGCGGAGGGCCCAAGAGACCCAGTACTTC | CASSPHPARRAQETQYF
TRBJ1-6 | few | . | TRBV4-1 | TGCGCCAGCAGCCGGGGCCGGAAACAGTCCATGAGCTCCTATAATTCACCCCTCCACTTT | CASSRGRKQSMSSYNSPLHF
TRBJ2-3 | . | . | TRBV7-6 | TGTGCCAGCAGCTTAGTACAGGGCTCAGATACGCAGTATTTT | CASSLVQGSDTQYF
TRBJ1-1 | . | . | TRBV30 | TGTGCCTGGAGTTCTCAGGGTGGGGCCGGCACTGAAGCTTTCTTT | CAWSSQGGAGTEAFF
TRBJ2-3 | few | . | TRBV30 | TGTGCCTGGAGTTTTACTAGCTGGGGCACAGATACGCAGTATTTT | CAWSFTSWGTDTQYF
TRBJ2-3 | many | TRBD2 | TRBV11-2 | TGTGCCAGCAGCTCTCGAGAAGGCGCGGGGGGGCCCTCGGATACGCAGTATTTT | CASSSREGAGGPSDTQYF
TRBJ2-5 | . | TRBD2 | TRBV20-1 | TGCAGTGTTCGACTAGCGGGGTATGAGACCCAGTACTTC | CSVRLAGYETQYF
TRBJ1-2 | many | . | TRBV28 | TGTGCCAGCAGTCCCCTTGCCTGGGGAGGCTACACCTTC | CASSPLAWGGYTF
TRBJ2-7 | few | . | TRBV7-6 | TGTGCCAGCAGCTCCGCGGGGGCTGGGTACGAGCAGTACTTC | CASSSAGAGYEQYF
TRBJ2-1 | few | . | TRBV7-2 | TGTGCCAGCAGCAATAGGGGGATTTACAATGAGCAGTTCTTC | CASSNRGIYNEQFF
TRBJ2-7 | few | . | TRBV12-3/TRBV12-4 | TGTGCCAGCAGTGGGGGACTCCAGGGTGAGATGCCCTACGAGCAGTACTTC | CASSGGLQGEMPYEQYF
TRBJ1-2 | . | . | TRBV20-1 | TGCAGTGCTATAGGACAAACTGAATCTAACTATGGCTACACCTTC | CSAIGQTESNYGYTF
TRBJ2-1 | . | TRBD2 | TRBV27 | TGTGCCAGCAGTTTAAGTAGCGGGGGCCTTACCTACAATGAGCAGTTCTTC | CASSLSSGGLTYNEQFF